The 3 T cell receptor beta chains presented below share a single source sample, sequenced in a study of blood T cell repertoires in COVID-19. The method was immunoSEQ multiplex PCR; TCRdb's version includes in-frame clones alone and lacks a portion of them. Of roughly 240,000 clones in the sample, roughly 80% were seen once. The sequenced sample consisted of peripheral blood. The receptors come from a woman aged 70 to 79 with acute or convalescent COVID-19.

In its sample, this clone was seen a few times. The chain uses TRBV5-7 and TRBJ1-1; D gene unclear. TRBV5-7 has ORF status, its function being uncertain. The CDR3 length is 14 residues. With 3 bases removed from V and 7 bases from J, the gap between germline ends came to 16 bases. This chain's CDR3 is CASSYPLPVGEAFF. The CDR3 bases are TGTGCCAGCAGCTATCCCTTGCCTGTCGGTGAAGCTTTCTTT.

V and J are TRBV4-2 and TRBJ2-5; 8 bases fit TRBD2. Germline-derived CDR1 and CDR2 are LGHNA and YNFKEQ. Trimming at V came to 4 bases and at J to 3 bases, leaving 13 bases not matched to a gene. The CDR3 spans 17 residues. As DNA, the CDR3 is TGTGCCAGCAGCCCTTCTACGTGGGCGGGGGGCGAAGAGACCCAGTACTTC. Amino acid sequence: CASSPSTWAGGEETQYF.

This chain joins TRBV4-3 and TRBJ1-4; D call uncertain. The V end was cut by 4 bases, the J end by 7 bases, with 16 bases between. The CDR3 totals 15 residues. Germline loops: CDR1 LGHNA, CDR2 YSLEER. CDR3 protein: CASSLGVTGGEKLFF. CDR3 coding DNA: TGCGCCAGCAGCCTCGGAGTGACGGGTGGTGAAAAACTGTTTTTT.